The clone carrying this T cell receptor (beta chain) was found a few times. Sequencing used immunoSEQ multiplex PCR; TCRdb keeps in-frame clones, though not all of them. In the table there are 70,000 to 90,000 clones, approximately 88% of which are singletons. This specimen belongs to a study of blood T cell repertoires in COVID-19. Sequenced material: peripheral blood. The clonotype originates from a human donor in a cohort sampled during active COVID-19.

CDR3 nucleotide sequence: TGTGCCAGCATTCCGGGACAGGGGGCGGATGCTGAAGCTTTCTTT. This translates into CASIPGQGADAEAFF. The J gene is TRBJ1-1, the V gene TRBV6-5, with TRBD1 matching over 12 bases. CDR3 length: 15 residues. Trimming took 7 bases from V and 6 from J; bases not matched to a gene: 9. Germline V lookup: CDR1 MNHEY, CDR2 SVGAGI.